Listed below are T cell receptor beta chains from one sample, sequenced in a study of blood T cell repertoires in COVID-19. Repertoires were generated with immunoSEQ multiplex PCR, while TCRdb's copy carries only in-frame clones and drops some. The sample yields some 410,000 clones, approximately 87% seen once. The sequenced sample was PBMCs or T cells enriched from blood (not recorded which). These receptor sequences come from a woman in her twenties or thirties with acute COVID-19. Both conserved end residues are part of each CDR3. A D gene is named only where the DNA matches it firmly. A row's size may be missing; if present it is once, few, many or a size class.

V gene,clone size,D gene,J gene,CDR3 protein,CDR3 DNA
TRBV7-9,once,TRBD1,TRBJ1-3,CASSSRGQVVNTIYF,TGTGCCAGCAGCTCCCGGGGACAGGTCGTAAACACCATATATTTT
TRBV3-1/TRBV3-2,-,TRBD1,TRBJ2-7,CASGDRALEQYF,TGTGCCTCGGGGGACAGGGCCCTCGAGCAGTACTTC
TRBV12-5,-,-,TRBJ1-1,CALLGGLNTEAFF,TGTGCCTTATTGGGAGGACTGAACACTGAAGCTTTCTTT
TRBV7-3,-,TRBD2,TRBJ2-1,CASSLNGRGAYNEQFF,TGTGCCAGCAGCTTAAACGGGAGGGGGGCTTACAATGAGCAGTTCTTC
TRBV4-1,-,TRBD2,TRBJ2-1,CASSQGTSGGRHNEQFF,TGCGCCAGCAGCCAAGGGACTAGCGGGGGGCGACACAATGAGCAGTTCTTC
TRBV29-1,-,-,TRBJ2-5,CSVNYQETQYF,TGCAGCGTGAACTACCAAGAGACCCAGTACTTC
TRBV4-3,-,-,TRBJ2-3,CASSQFLVKQDTQYF,TGCGCCAGCAGCCAATTCCTGGTTAAACAGGATACGCAGTATTTT
TRBV3-1/TRBV3-2,-,TRBD2,TRBJ2-2,CASSPIPNRLAGGNTGELFF,TGTGCCAGCAGCCCCATTCCCAACCGACTAGCGGGGGGGAACACCGGGGAGCTGTTTTTT
TRBV24-1,-,-,TRBJ1-2,CATSDRTAAGYTF,TGTGCCACCAGTGATAGGACAGCGGCTGGCTACACCTTC
TRBV7-2,-,TRBD2,TRBJ2-3,CASSFQRGVSTDTQYF,TGTGCCAGCAGCTTTCAGCGGGGGGTGAGCACAGATACGCAGTATTTT
TRBV19,once,-,TRBJ2-5,CASSINQETQYF,TGTGCCAGTAGTATCAACCAAGAGACCCAGTACTTC
TRBV7-9,-,TRBD2,TRBJ2-3,CASSPKLLSGGRSTDTQYF,TGTGCCAGCAGCCCCAAGCTTTTAAGCGGGGGACGCAGCACAGATACGCAGTATTTT
TRBV4-1,-,TRBD1,TRBJ1-1,CASSQVASAGQGTHTEAFF,TGCGCCAGCAGCCAAGTGGCGAGTGCGGGACAGGGAACCCACACTGAAGCTTTCTTT
TRBV10-1,many,-,TRBJ1-1,CASSESQGQAFF,TGCGCCAGCAGTGAGTCGCAGGGTCAAGCTTTCTTT
TRBV29-1,-,TRBD1,TRBJ2-2,CSGRGGNTGELFF,TGCAGCGGACGAGGGGGCAACACCGGGGAGCTGTTTTTT
TRBV5-1,-,TRBD1,TRBJ1-2,CASSEGQGDYGYTF,TGCGCCAGCAGTGAGGGACAGGGCGACTATGGCTACACCTTC
TRBV5-1,-,-,TRBJ2-7,CASSLFWGAAYEQYF,TGCGCCAGCAGCTTGTTTTGGGGCGCCGCCTACGAGCAGTACTTC
TRBV7-2,once,TRBD2,TRBJ2-2,CASSLSSGGALPGELFF,TGTGCCAGCAGCCTCTCGTCCGGGGGGGCCCTACCCGGGGAGCTGTTTTTT
TRBV6-2/TRBV6-3,once,-,TRBJ1-4,CASSLIRRSYEKLFF,TGTGCCAGCAGCCTTATACGGCGGTCGTATGAAAAACTGTTTTTT
TRBV27,-,-,TRBJ1-6,CASGSIPLHF,TGTGCCAGTGGGAGTATACCCCTCCACTTT
TRBV11-2,once,-,TRBJ2-7,CASSLSAETYEQYF,TGTGCCAGCAGCTTAAGTGCGGAGACCTACGAGCAGTACTTC